The 14 T cell receptor beta chains in this list originate from one sample, sequenced in a study of CD8 T cells in ankylosing spondylitis. Each CDR3 protein gets one entry after TCRdb re-called the 5' RACE reads with MiXCR. Seen here are about 130,000 distinct CDR3 sequences, about 7% observed once, and the top ten hold roughly 12%. Source material: blood, either unsorted or a sorted T cell fraction (not recorded which). Receptors were obtained from a female donor with ankylosing spondylitis or in good health (not recorded which).

The table lists this clonotype with many counts. V gene TRBV15 combines with J gene TRBJ2-1, with 8 bases aligning to TRBD2. Germline V gene sequence: CDR1 LNHNV, CDR2 YYDKDF (reference sequence). The V gene end was trimmed by 0 bases and the J gene end by 2 bases; junction bases not matched to a gene: 6. The length of the CDR3 is 17 residues. CDR3 sequence: CATSRDLSGGTYNEQFF. DNA of the CDR3: TGTGCCACCAGCAGAGATCTAAGCGGGGGCACCTACAATGAGCAGTTCTTC. Supplemented by reference TRBV15 and TRBJ2-1, the full variable domain reads DAMVIQNPRYQVTQFGKPVTLSCSQTLNHNVMYWYQQKSSQAPKLLFHYYDKDFNNEADTPDNFQSRRPNTSFCFLDIRSPGLGDTAMYLCATSRDLSGGTYNEQFFGPGTRLTVL.

This clonotype was recorded at least ten times. CDR3 loop: CSARAQILTEAFF. In nucleotides, the CDR3 is TGCAGTGCTAGAGCTCAAATTCTCACTGAAGCTTTCTTT. The chain recombines TRBV20-1 with TRBJ1-1; D gene uncertain. The CDR3 has 13 residues. V was cut by 1 base and J by 4 bases, with 10 bases left in between. From germline, CDR1 is DFQATT and CDR2 SNEGSKA (reference sequence).

At least ten counts were recorded for this clonotype. This sequence joins TRBV6-5 and TRBJ1-5; no reliable D call. Between the trimmed V and J ends, which lost 2 bases and 7 bases, there was a span of 9 bases. The CDR3 loop spans 13 amino acids. In germline, CDR1 is MNHEY, CDR2 SVGAGI. In DNA, the CDR3 is TGTGCCAGCAGTTACGGGGTTAACCAGCCCCAGCATTTT. It codes for CASSYGVNQPQHF.

The chain recombines TRBV3-1 with TRBJ2-1; D might be TRBD1 or TRBD2, each matching 5 bases. V was pared by 4 bases and J by 3 bases, with 13 bases between. CDR1 is LGHDT, CDR2 YNNKEL, per germline (reference sequence). The CDR3 has 15 amino acids. This CDR3 reads CASSPGRGYYNEQFF. CDR3 nucleotides: TGTGCCAGCAGCCCCGGACGGGGCTACTACAATGAGCAGTTCTTC.

This clonotype was detected only a few times. This chain joins TRBV20-1 and TRBJ2-1; 9 bases match TRBD2. Germline V gene sequence: CDR1 DFQATT, CDR2 SNEGSKA (reference sequence). Trimming at V came to 3 bases and at J to 6 bases, leaving 9 bases not matched to a gene. This CDR3 is built from 15 residues. The CDR3 loop reads CSARERGVTVNEQFF. The CDR3 DNA sequence: TGCAGTGCTAGGGAGCGGGGGGTGACCGTCAATGAGCAGTTCTTC.

In its sample, this clonotype was seen many times. The V and J genes are TRBV6-1 and TRBJ2-2, with a possible D match to TRBD2 (7 bases). CDR3 length equals 16 residues. Trimming stripped 10 bases from V and 2 bases from J, with 20 bases between. CDR1 is MNHNS and CDR2 is SASEGT in the germline V gene. The CDR3 spells CATKEGGAFNTGELFF. The CDR3 bases are TGTGCCACCAAAGAGGGGGGGGCCTTTAACACCGGGGAGCTGTTTTTT.

This clonotype came up many times. The V call is TRBV5-1, the J call TRBJ1-1; unclear D gene. With 1 base removed from V and 1 base from J, the gap between germline ends came to 8 bases. The germline V gene encodes CDR1 SGHRS and CDR2 YFSETQ. CDR3 length: 14 amino acids. The CDR3 spells CASSLPGRNTEAFF. The DNA for the CDR3 is TGCGCCAGCAGCTTGCCCGGGCGGAACACTGAAGCTTTCTTT.

In this sample, this clonotype turned up many times. This chain connects TRBV27 to TRBJ1-5; the D gene is possibly TRBD1 (5 bases). V lost 5 bases and J 0 bases, leaving 17 bases between the germline ends. Germline-derived CDR1 and CDR2 are MNHEY and SMNVEV (reference sequence). This CDR3 spans 17 amino acids. The CDR3 nucleotides read TGTGCCAGCAGTCCCCGGGGGACGTCCTATAGCAATCAGCCCCAGCATTTT. It codes for CASSPRGTSYSNQPQHF.

This clonotype turned up a few times. The chain couples TRBV5-3 to TRBJ1-5; 7 nucleotides match TRBD1. TRBV5-3 is designated an ORF whose function remains uncertain. The V and J ends lost 4 bases and 3 bases, in that order; junction bases with no gene match: 4. The CDR3 covers 14 residues. CDR3 protein: CARSRDSFNQPQHF. DNA for the CDR3: TGTGCCAGAAGCAGGGACAGCTTCAATCAGCCCCAGCATTTT.

There are many counts of this clonotype. The rearrangement uses TRBV10-3 and TRBJ2-3, with unresolved D. CDR1 is ENHRY and CDR2 is SYGVKD in the germline V gene. This CDR3 spans 20 amino acids. Deletions cut 8 bases from V and 0 bases from J, with 30 bases between. For the CDR3, the DNA is TGTGCCATCTCCCTCTCTGGGCAGAGCGAAGTCGGTGGGAGCACAGATACGCAGTATTTT. Translation gives CAISLSGQSEVGGSTDTQYF.

This clonotype has ten or more counts. This rearrangement joins TRBV4-1 to TRBJ1-6; TRBD1 might be the D (6 bases). V gave up 3 bases and J gave up 0 bases, with 9 bases separating them. This CDR3 contains 16 residues. CDR1 and CDR2 from the germline V gene are MGHRA and YSYEKL. The CDR3, as DNA: TGCGCCAGCAGCCACTTGACAGGCTCCTATAATTCACCCCTCCACTTT. Translated, it gives CASSHLTGSYNSPLHF.

The table lists this clonotype with many counts. The CDR3, as DNA: TGTGCCAGCAGCCGCCTAGCGGGAGTCTCCTACAATGAGCAGTTCTTC. This codes for CASSRLAGVSYNEQFF. The chain joins TRBV12-3 or TRBV12-4 to TRBJ2-1, with 10 nucleotides matching TRBD2. The V and J ends lost 6 bases and 0 bases, in that order; junction bases with no gene match: 5. This CDR3 has 16 residues.

Regarding this clonotype: With a much larger clone just one base away, this may be a read error. The V call is TRBV5-5, the J call TRBJ2-2; D remains ambiguous. The V end lost 4 bases, the J end lost 6 bases, and 13 bases lay between the germline ends. The CDR3 runs to 14 residues. The germline V gene has CDR1 SGHKS and CDR2 YYEKEE (reference sequence). Here the CDR3 reads CASSLGLGSGELFF. CDR3 sequence (DNA): TGTGCCAGCAGCCTCGGTCTGGGCTCCGGGGAGCTGTTTTTT.

This clonotype showed up many times. The rearrangement uses TRBV28 and TRBJ2-1; D remains ambiguous. With 6 bases removed from V and 6 bases from J, the gap between germline ends came to 15 bases. Germline assignment: CDR1 MDHEN and CDR2 SYDVKM. The CDR3 runs 14 residues. The DNA of the CDR3 is TGTGCCAGCAGCCGCGACCCCCAGCCCAATGAGCAGTTCTTC. The encoded protein is CASSRDPQPNEQFF.